The 23 T cell receptor beta chains listed next were all sequenced from one sample in a study of CD8 T cells in ankylosing spondylitis. TCRdb reprocessed the 5' RACE reads via MiXCR and lists one record per CDR3 protein. Altogether some 100,000 distinct CDR3 sequences are present, about 8.5% being singletons, with the ten largest covering 8.5% to 10%. Material: blood, either unsorted or a sorted T cell fraction (not recorded which). The receptor set was obtained from a male donor with ankylosing spondylitis or in good health (not recorded which).

This clonotype has just one count. Sequence at one end of the junction differs from germline and may be a read error. V and J are TRBV19 and TRBJ2-1, with 11 bases identical to TRBD1. Germline values: CDR1 LNHDA, CDR2 SQIVND (reference sequence). The CDR3 totals 14 residues. This chain's CDR3 is CASKGQGAYNGQFF. CDR3 coding DNA: TGTGCCAGTAAAGGACAGGGGGCCTACAATGGGCAGTTCTTC.

This clonotype showed up many times. V is TRBV9 and J is TRBJ2-3; D gene uncertain. The J call is in doubt because the DNA end fits TRBJ1-5 better. The CDR3 totals 15 residues. The germline V gene encodes CDR1 SGDLS and CDR2 YYNGEE. As DNA, the CDR3 is TGTGCCAGCAGCGTAGTAGGACTAGGCACAGATACGCAGCATTTT. This codes for CASSVVGLGTDTQHF.

This clonotype came up many times. V and J are TRBV19 and TRBJ1-4; 7 nucleotides align to TRBD1. The V segment lost 10 bases and the J segment 8 bases; nucleotides outside the gene matches: 10. The germline V gene has CDR1 LNHDA and CDR2 SQIVND (reference sequence). The CDR3 length is 13 residues. CDR3 in DNA: TGTGCCACCCGCGTACAGGGGAGCGAAAAACTGTTTTTT. As protein: CATRVQGSEKLFF.

Ten or more counts support this clonotype. V and J are TRBV7-2 and TRBJ2-1; D assignment may be TRBD1 or TRBD2 (5 bases each). Germline V gene data show CDR1 as SGHTA and CDR2 as FQGNSA. The V and J ends lost 8 bases and 8 bases respectively, with 16 bases between them. This CDR3 has 13 residues. The CDR3 DNA reads as TGTGCCAGCTCTTCACGGGGCAGGGATGAGCAGTTCTTC. It codes for CASSSRGRDEQFF.

Many counts were recorded for this clonotype. The chain uses TRBV20-1 and TRBJ1-3; D not resolved. The germline V and J ends were trimmed by 0 bases and 1 base, with 10 bases remaining between them. The CDR3 length is 15 residues. Per germline, CDR1 DFQATT and CDR2 SNEGSKA (reference sequence). CDR3 coding DNA: TGCAGTGCTAGAGAGAGGGTCAGTTCTGGAAACACCATATATTTT. It is translated as CSARERVSSGNTIYF.

This clonotype has at least ten counts. A much larger clone sits a single nucleotide away, making a read error possible. This sequence joins TRBV20-1 and TRBJ2-1, with TRBD2 matching over 9 bases. Germline V gene lookup returns CDR1 DFQATT and CDR2 SNEGSKA (reference sequence). The CDR3 totals 16 residues. This CDR3 reads CCARGLAGISYNEQFF. The CDR3 region has the DNA TGCTGTGCTAGAGGGCTAGCGGGGATCTCCTACAATGAGCAGTTCTTC.

This clonotype has a count of ten or more. The chain couples TRBV7-3 to TRBJ2-3; TRBD1 agrees at 8 bases. CDR1 is SGHTA, CDR2 FQGTGA, per germline. This CDR3 is built from 15 residues. The junction had 7 bases not matched to a gene; V was cut back by 5 bases and J by 3 bases. Written as DNA, the CDR3 is TGTGCCAGCAGCGCTACAGGGGGGAATACAGATACGCAGTATTTT. It specifies CASSATGGNTDTQYF.

This clonotype was found many times. The chain joins TRBV4-1 to TRBJ2-1, with TRBD2 identical over 9 bases. The J segment lost 12 bases and the V segment lost 4 bases, leaving 13 bases of the junction unmatched. The CDR3 sequence is 15 residues long. CDR1 and CDR2 (germline): MGHRA, YSYEKL. The CDR3 is CASSPAGTSPYGQFF. For the CDR3, the DNA is TGCGCCAGCAGCCCAGCCGGGACTAGCCCATATGGGCAGTTCTTC.

There are many counts of this clonotype. The rearrangement uses TRBV7-2 and TRBJ2-4; possible D gene TRBD2, 6 bases. Trimming left V 5 bases short and J 6 bases short, with 14 bases between. The CDR3 loop spans 14 amino acids. Germline assignment: CDR1 SGHTA and CDR2 FQGNSA. The CDR3 region has the DNA TGTGCCAGCAGCCCGCGGGGCAGTCTAAACATTCAGTACTTC. Its protein product is CASSPRGSLNIQYF.

This clonotype was counted many times. V and J are TRBV4-1 and TRBJ1-1; D not resolved. V was clipped by 0 bases and J by 4 bases, with 9 bases between them. Germline CDR1 and CDR2: MGHRA and YSYEKL. This CDR3 is built from 14 residues. The CDR3, as DNA: TGCGCCAGCAGCCAAGAGAATCGGGGCACTGAAGCTTTCTTT. Residues: CASSQENRGTEAFF.

The table lists this clonotype with many counts. The chain is built from TRBV29-1 and TRBJ2-1, with TRBD2 identical over 10 bases. V shed 4 bases, J shed 1 base, and the junction held 4 bases outside the gene matches. Germline V gene data show CDR1 as SQVTM and CDR2 as ANQGSEA. The length of the CDR3 is 15 residues. In nucleotides, the CDR3 is TGCAGCGTTGGGCCGGGACTAGCGTCCTACAATGAGCAGTTCTTC. Its translation is CSVGPGLASYNEQFF.

The genes are TRBV12-3 or TRBV12-4 and TRBJ2-2; 11 bases fit TRBD1. This CDR3 is 15 amino acids long. V shed 4 bases, J shed 4 bases, and the junction held 2 bases outside the gene matches. CDR3: CASSWTGGSTGELFF. The CDR3 DNA follows: TGTGCCAGCAGTTGGACAGGGGGCAGCACCGGGGAGCTGTTTTTT.

This clonotype was seen many times. The chain is built from TRBV29-1 and TRBJ2-2; D is uncertain. The germline V gene encodes CDR1 SQVTM and CDR2 ANQGSEA. V shed 4 bases and J shed 0 bases, with 6 bases lying between them. The CDR3 is 13 residues long. In DNA form, the CDR3 reads TGCAGCGTTGGACGACCGAACACCGGGGAGCTGTTTTTT. This codes for CSVGRPNTGELFF.

This clonotype was counted at least ten times. This chain joins TRBV12-3 or TRBV12-4 and TRBJ1-3; the D gene is possibly TRBD1 (5 bases). V shed 3 bases and J shed 5 bases, with 11 bases lying between them. The CDR3 extends over 14 amino acids. CDR3 nucleotide sequence: TGTGCCAGCAGTTTCGGACACGCGAGAAACACCATATATTTT. Translated, it gives CASSFGHARNTIYF.

This clonotype has a count of ten or more. This rearrangement joins TRBV9 to TRBJ2-2, with 7 nucleotides matching TRBD2. Germline V gene lookup returns CDR1 SGDLS and CDR2 YYNGEE. The CDR3 extends over 16 amino acids. After removal of 0 bases from V and 2 bases from J, the junction contained 4 bases not matched to a gene. CDR3 residues: CASSVEAGLNTGELFF. The CDR3 region has the DNA TGTGCCAGCAGCGTAGAAGCGGGGCTAAACACCGGGGAGCTGTTTTTT.

This clonotype was counted many times. V gene TRBV5-1 combines with J gene TRBJ1-1; unclear D gene. Per germline, CDR1 SGHRS and CDR2 YFSETQ. The CDR3 is 15 residues long. V dropped 4 bases and J dropped 0 bases, with 13 bases sitting between them. CDR3 residues: CASSDGQTMNTEAFF. The CDR3 coding sequence is TGCGCCAGCAGCGATGGTCAGACCATGAACACTGAAGCTTTCTTT.

The sample holds many counts of this clonotype. The chain joins TRBV4-3 to TRBJ2-1, with no clear D. V was shortened by 1 base and J by 4 bases, with 5 bases between the two germline ends. Germline assignment: CDR1 LGHNA and CDR2 YSLEER. The CDR3 length is 13 residues. Here the CDR3 reads CASSQAPYNEQFF. For the CDR3, the DNA is TGCGCCAGCAGCCAAGCACCGTACAATGAGCAGTTCTTC.

This clonotype was counted a few times. One end of the junction is discordant with germline, which a read error may explain. This rearrangement joins TRBV7-9 to TRBJ2-1; TRBD1 might be the D (5 bases). In germline, CDR1 is SEHNR, CDR2 FQNEAQ (reference sequence). This CDR3 has 15 amino acids. CDR3 bases: TGTGCCAGCAGTTTAGACAGTGGGTCCTACAATGAGCAGTTCTTC. As protein: CASSLDSGSYNEQFF.

In its sample, this clonotype was seen many times. The rearrangement links TRBV2 to TRBJ2-3, with a possible D match to TRBD2 (6 bases). The CDR3 loop spans 16 amino acids. Trimming removed 6 bases at V and 1 base at J, with 17 bases between. Germline V gives CDR1 SNHLY, CDR2 FYNNEI. The CDR3 sequence: CASSARGWEGTDTQYF. The CDR3 DNA reads as TGTGCCAGCAGCGCCCGGGGATGGGAGGGCACAGATACGCAGTATTTT.

At least ten counts were recorded for this clonotype. The rearrangement joins TRBV13 to TRBJ2-7; TRBD2 is a possible D gene (5 bases). Trimming took 3 bases from V and 2 from J, leaving 8 bases between them. The germline CDR1 and CDR2 sequences are PRHDT and FYEKMQ (reference sequence). The CDR3 has 13 amino acids. CDR3 amino acids: CASSFGGTYEQYF. The CDR3, as DNA: TGTGCCAGCAGCTTCGGAGGCACCTACGAGCAGTACTTC.

This clonotype was detected many times. This sequence joins TRBV12-3 or TRBV12-4 and TRBJ2-2, with a weak D call TRBD2 (6 bases). The CDR3 runs 12 residues. The V and J ends lost 5 bases and 6 bases respectively, with 7 bases between them. The CDR3 spells CASSRGAGELFF. DNA of the CDR3: TGTGCCAGCAGTCGCGGGGCCGGGGAGCTGTTTTTT.

There are many counts of this clonotype. This rearrangement joins TRBV4-2 to TRBJ1-4; a weak D match, TRBD1 (5 bases). The V and J ends lost 4 bases and 7 bases respectively, with 16 bases between them. CDR3 size: 15 residues. CDR1 is LGHNA, CDR2 YNFKEQ, per germline. CDR3 in amino acids: CASSPPSGFREKLFF. In DNA, the CDR3 is TGTGCCAGCAGCCCTCCCTCAGGGTTCCGTGAAAAACTGTTTTTT.

This clonotype occurred many times. The chain links TRBV29-1 to TRBJ2-2; TRBD1 matches at 7 bases. The CDR3 sequence is 13 residues long. J gave up 4 bases and V 6 bases, and 5 bases lay outside the gene matches. Germline-derived CDR1 and CDR2 are SQVTM and ANQGSEA. The chain's CDR3 is CSVLGQPTGELFF. CDR3 nucleotide sequence: TGCAGCGTATTGGGACAGCCCACCGGGGAGCTGTTTTTT.